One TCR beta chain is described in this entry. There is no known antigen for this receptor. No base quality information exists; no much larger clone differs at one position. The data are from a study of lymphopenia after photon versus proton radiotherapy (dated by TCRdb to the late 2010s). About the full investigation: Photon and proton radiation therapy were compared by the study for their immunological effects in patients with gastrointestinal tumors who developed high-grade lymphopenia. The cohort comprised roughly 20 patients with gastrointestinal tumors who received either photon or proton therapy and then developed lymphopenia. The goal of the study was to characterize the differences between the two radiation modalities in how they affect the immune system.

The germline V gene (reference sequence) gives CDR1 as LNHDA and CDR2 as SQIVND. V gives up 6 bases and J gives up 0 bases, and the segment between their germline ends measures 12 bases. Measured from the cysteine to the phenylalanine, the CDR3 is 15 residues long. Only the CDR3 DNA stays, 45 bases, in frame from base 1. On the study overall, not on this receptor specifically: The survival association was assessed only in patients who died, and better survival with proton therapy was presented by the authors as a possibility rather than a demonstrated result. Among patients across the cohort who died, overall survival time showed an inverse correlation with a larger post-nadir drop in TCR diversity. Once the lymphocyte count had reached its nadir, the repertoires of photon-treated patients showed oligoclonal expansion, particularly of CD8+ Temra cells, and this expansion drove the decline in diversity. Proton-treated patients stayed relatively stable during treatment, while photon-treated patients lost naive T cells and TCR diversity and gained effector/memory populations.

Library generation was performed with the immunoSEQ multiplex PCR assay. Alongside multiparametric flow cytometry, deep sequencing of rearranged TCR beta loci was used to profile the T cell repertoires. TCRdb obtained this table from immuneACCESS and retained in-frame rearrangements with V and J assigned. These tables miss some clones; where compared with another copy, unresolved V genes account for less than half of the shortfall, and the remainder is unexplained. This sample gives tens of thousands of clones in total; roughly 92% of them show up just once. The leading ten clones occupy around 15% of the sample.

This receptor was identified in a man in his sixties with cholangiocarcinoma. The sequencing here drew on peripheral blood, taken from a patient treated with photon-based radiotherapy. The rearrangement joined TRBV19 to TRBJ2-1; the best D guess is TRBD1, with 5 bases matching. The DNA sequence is TGTGCCAGTAGCCGGACACTCGGCTCCTACAATGAGCAGTTCTTC. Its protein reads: CASSRTLGSYNEQFF. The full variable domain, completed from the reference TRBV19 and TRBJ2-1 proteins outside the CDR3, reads DGGITQSPKYLFRKEGQNVTLSCEQNLNHDAMYWYRQDPGQGLRLIYYSQIVNDFQKGDIAEGYSVSREKKESFPLTVTSAQKNPTAFYLCASSRTLGSYNEQFFGPGTRLTVL.